Below are 15 T cell receptor beta chains sequenced from a single sample in a study of cytomegalovirus exposure and HLA in healthy donors. PCR employed 60 Vbeta and 13 Jbeta primers. Libraries were prepared by immunoSEQ multiplex PCR; TCRdb keeps only in-frame clonotypes and omits some of them. Altogether around 140,000 clones are present, approximately 80% being singletons, with the ten largest covering approximately 2.5%. The sample consisted of PBMCs. These receptors all stem from a woman aged 18-29 years in good health and CMV-seropositive.

The genes are TRBV5-5 and TRBJ1-3, with a weak D call TRBD1 (5 bases). The V end was cut by 4 bases, the J end by 0 bases, with 14 bases between. The CDR3 loop spans 16 amino acids. Per the germline V gene, CDR1 is SGHKS and CDR2 is YYEKEE (reference sequence). The CDR3 loop is CASSRGLLGSGNTIYF. The CDR3 DNA reads as TGTGCCAGCAGCCGGGGACTTCTAGGCTCTGGAAACACCATATATTTT.

J is TRBJ2-5 and V is TRBV5-6; no firm D call. The length of the CDR3 is 13 residues. In germline, CDR1 is SGHDT, CDR2 YYEEEE. V lost 4 bases and J lost 5, with 12 bases in between. CDR3 sequence: CASSLQMYETQYF. The CDR3, as DNA: TGTGCCAGCAGCCTTCAGATGTATGAGACCCAGTACTTC. The full variable domain, completed using reference TRBV5-6 and TRBJ2-5, is DAGVTQSPTHLIKTRGQQVTLRCSPKSGHDTVSWYQQALGQGPQFIFQYYEEEERQRGNFPDRFSGHQFPNYSSELNVNALLLGDSALYLCASSLQMYETQYFGPGTRLLVL.

This sequence joins TRBV2 and TRBJ2-5, with a tentative D call TRBD1 (6 bases). The tail of the sequence fits TRBJ2-7 better, so the J call may be wrong. Germline values: CDR1 SNHLY, CDR2 FYNNEI. The CDR3 length is 15 residues. This CDR3 reads CASTLETGSSYEQYF. As DNA, the CDR3 is TGTGCCAGCACTTTGGAGACAGGCAGCTCCTACGAGCAGTACTTC.

The chain has TRBV25-1 and TRBJ2-1; no clear D gene. Germline V lookup: CDR1 MGHDK, CDR2 SYGVNS. The V end was cut by 4 bases, the J end by 4 bases, with 14 bases between. The CDR3 is 15 residues long. In DNA form, the CDR3 reads TGTGCCAGCAGTGTGGCGTGGAGCGATTACAATGAGCAGTTCTTC. This codes for CASSVAWSDYNEQFF.

The chain combines TRBV29-1 with TRBJ1-1; 8 bases line up with TRBD1. Germline values: CDR1 SQVTM, CDR2 ANQGSEA. Trimming removed 6 bases from V and 0 bases from J; junction bases left unmatched: 3. This CDR3 comprises 13 residues. CDR3 sequence reads: CSVVRGLNTEAFF. CDR3 nucleotide sequence: TGCAGCGTCGTCAGGGGGCTGAACACTGAAGCTTTCTTT.

In this sample, this clone turned up a few times. Other DNA sequences from this sample encode an identical CDR3 as well. CDR3 nucleotide sequence: TGTGCCATCAGCCCAGGGGTGACTGAAGCTTTCTTT. Translating it yields CAISPGVTEAFF. The rearrangement uses TRBV10-3 and TRBJ1-1; D is perhaps TRBD1 (6 bases). The V gene's germline CDR1 is ENHRY and CDR2 SYGVKD. V lost 6 bases and J lost 5, with 10 bases in between. This CDR3 region has 12 residues.

This clone was picked up a small number of times. The chain couples TRBV6-1 to TRBJ1-5; D not resolved. Trimming took off 6 bases at V and 6 bases at J, with 15 bases between the two ends. Germline-derived CDR1 and CDR2 are MNHNS and SASEGT. This CDR3 has 14 residues. CDR3 in DNA: TGTGCCAGCAGGGAGGGCAGCTTTCTTCAGCCCCAGCATTTT. Its protein product is CASREGSFLQPQHF.

This chain connects TRBV10-1 to TRBJ2-1; 9 nucleotides match TRBD2. The CDR3 length is 17 residues. The germline V gene encodes CDR1 WNHNN and CDR2 SYGVQD (reference sequence). With V trimmed by 4 bases and J by 2 bases, 9 bases remained unmatched. The CDR3 sequence is CASSAVAGVSTYNEQFF. The CDR3 DNA follows: TGCGCCAGCAGTGCCGTAGCGGGGGTCTCCACCTACAATGAGCAGTTCTTC.

The V and J genes are TRBV4-3 and TRBJ2-7; D unresolved. The V gene's germline CDR1 is LGHNA and CDR2 YSLEER. This CDR3 is built from 11 residues. Deletions cut 1 base from V and 8 bases from J, with 6 bases between. The CDR3 here is CASSQGAQQYF. Here the CDR3 DNA reads TGCGCCAGCAGCCAAGGGGCCCAGCAGTACTTC.

V gene TRBV5-1 combines with J gene TRBJ2-2; TRBD2 is a possible D gene (5 bases). Germline V gives CDR1 SGHRS, CDR2 YFSETQ. Deletions cut 5 bases from V and 0 bases from J, with 11 bases between. The CDR3 has 15 amino acids. In DNA form, the CDR3 reads TGCGCCAGCAGGAGGGCGCCCTCGAACACCGGGGAGCTGTTTTTT. Translation gives CASRRAPSNTGELFF.

In its sample, this clone was seen a few times. The same CDR3 also results from other DNA sequences found in this sample. This chain connects TRBV5-6 to TRBJ1-1; a weak D match, TRBD1 (5 bases). This CDR3 spans 12 amino acids. The germline CDR1 and CDR2 sequences are SGHDT and YYEEEE. The V gene lost 2 bases and the J gene lost 5 bases, with 7 bases spanning the gap. The chain's CDR3 is CASSLRGTEAFF. The DNA for the CDR3 is TGTGCCAGCAGCTTAAGGGGAACTGAAGCTTTCTTT.

The V and J genes are TRBV5-4 and TRBJ2-3; 10 bases are a match to TRBD2. CDR3 length equals 15 residues. The germline CDR1 and CDR2 sequences are SGHNT and YYREEE (reference sequence). V was clipped by 4 bases and J by 4 bases; unmatched bases: 6. The CDR3 sequence: CASSDSGGRADTQYF. The DNA for the CDR3 is TGTGCCAGCAGCGATAGCGGGGGGCGGGCAGATACGCAGTATTTT.

This sequence joins TRBV6-5 and TRBJ2-2; 7 bases match TRBD2. Losses at the gene ends were 4 bases for V and 7 bases for J; bases not matched to a gene: 12. The CDR3 is 16 amino acids. Looked up from germline, CDR1 is MNHEY and CDR2 is SVGAGI. The CDR3 sequence is CASSFTGGLTNGELFF. The CDR3 bases are TGTGCCAGCAGTTTCACGGGGGGTTTAACTAACGGGGAGCTGTTTTTT.

The chain recombines TRBV28 with TRBJ2-7, with D perhaps TRBD2 (6 bases). Germline V gives CDR1 MDHEN, CDR2 SYDVKM. CDR3 length: 14 amino acids. The V and J ends lost 3 bases and 6 bases respectively, with 15 bases between them. Here the CDR3 reads CASSFGGALSEQYF. CDR3 nucleotides: TGTGCCAGCAGTTTCGGCGGGGCGCTTAGCGAGCAGTACTTC.

The chain carries TRBV11-3 and TRBJ2-7, with a possible D match to TRBD1 (6 bases). The CDR3 length is 13 residues. The germline V gene has CDR1 SGHNT and CDR2 YENEEA. Between the trimmed V and J ends, which lost 6 bases and 2 bases, there was a span of 11 bases. CDR3 sequence reads: CASSKEGAYEQYF. The DNA for the CDR3 is TGTGCCAGCAGTAAAGAGGGGGCCTACGAGCAGTACTTC.